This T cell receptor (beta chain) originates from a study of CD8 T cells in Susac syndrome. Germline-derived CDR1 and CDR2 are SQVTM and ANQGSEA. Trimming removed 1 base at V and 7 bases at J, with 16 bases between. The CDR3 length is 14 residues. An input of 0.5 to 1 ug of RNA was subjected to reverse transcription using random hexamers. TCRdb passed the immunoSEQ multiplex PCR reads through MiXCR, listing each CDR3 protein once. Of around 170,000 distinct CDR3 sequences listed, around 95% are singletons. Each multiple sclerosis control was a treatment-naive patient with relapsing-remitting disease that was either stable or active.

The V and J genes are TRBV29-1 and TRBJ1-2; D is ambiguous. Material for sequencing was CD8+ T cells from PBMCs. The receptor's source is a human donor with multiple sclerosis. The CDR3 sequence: CSVEGGGSGPGYTF. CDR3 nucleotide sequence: TGCAGCGTTGAAGGAGGCGGCTCGGGTCCTGGCTACACCTTC.